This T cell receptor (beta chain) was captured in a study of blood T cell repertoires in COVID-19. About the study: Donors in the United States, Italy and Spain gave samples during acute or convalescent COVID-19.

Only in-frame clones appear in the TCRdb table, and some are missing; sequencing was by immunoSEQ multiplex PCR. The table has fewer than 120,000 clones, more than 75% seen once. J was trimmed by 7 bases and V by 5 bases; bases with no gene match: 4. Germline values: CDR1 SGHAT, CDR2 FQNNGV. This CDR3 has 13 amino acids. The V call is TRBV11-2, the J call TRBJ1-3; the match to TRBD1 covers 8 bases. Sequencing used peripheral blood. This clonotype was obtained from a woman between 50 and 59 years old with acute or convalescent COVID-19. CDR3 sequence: CASSTGQGNTIYF. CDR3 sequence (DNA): TGTGCCAGCAGCACCGGACAGGGCAACACCATATATTTT.